The next 9 T cell receptor beta chains were all read from a single sample in a study of blood T cells in healthy people across ages. For the second PCR, which ran for 7 to 11 cycles, a sample-barcoded 5' primer and a J-beta primer mix were used. TCRdb passed the 5' RACE reads through MiXCR, listing each CDR3 protein once. Here the sample spans over a million distinct CDR3 sequences, 59% being singletons. Sequenced material: blood. All receptors come from a man aged 18 to 35 in good health.

This clonotype was observed a few times. The rearrangement uses TRBV4-2 and TRBJ1-2; D is perhaps TRBD1 (5 bases). CDR1 is LGHNA and CDR2 is YNFKEQ in the germline V gene. The CDR3 covers 15 residues. V was clipped by 1 base and J by 5 bases, with 14 bases between them. The CDR3 DNA is TGTGCCAGCAGCCAAGTTGCGGGGACGGAGTATGGCTACACCTTC. Its protein product is CASSQVAGTEYGYTF.

The rearrangement links TRBV5-4 to TRBJ2-4, with 10 bases aligning to TRBD1. The length of the CDR3 is 12 residues. Unmatched junction bases numbered 3, after V lost 10 bases and J lost 5 bases. Germline V lookup: CDR1 SGHNT, CDR2 YYREEE (reference sequence). The CDR3 DNA reads TGTGCCGGACAGGGGGACCAAAACATTCAGTACTTC. Its translation: CAGQGDQNIQYF.

This sequence joins TRBV25-1 and TRBJ1-2; the D gene is possibly TRBD1 (5 bases). This CDR3 is built from 15 residues. The V gene lost 4 bases and the J gene lost 4 bases, with 16 bases spanning the gap. Germline V lookup: CDR1 MGHDK, CDR2 SYGVNS. In nucleotides, the CDR3 is TGTGCCAGCAGTGGGGGAACCGGGACGTCCTATGGCTACACCTTC. This gives the protein CASSGGTGTSYGYTF.

The rearrangement joins TRBV7-9 to TRBJ1-2; D might be TRBD1 (5 bases). In germline, CDR1 is SEHNR, CDR2 FQNEAQ (reference sequence). The CDR3 totals 13 residues. The V end lost 1 base, the J end lost 6 bases, and 9 bases lay between the germline ends. The CDR3 is CASSLDGTHGYTF. The CDR3 region has the DNA TGTGCCAGCAGCTTAGACGGGACGCATGGCTACACCTTC.

In its sample, this clonotype was seen once. The V and J genes are TRBV7-2 and TRBJ2-7; TRBD1 matches 8 bases. The V gene's germline CDR1 is SGHTA and CDR2 FQGNSA. This CDR3 is 15 amino acids long. V dropped 5 bases and J dropped 3; count of bases not matched to a gene: 9. In DNA form, the CDR3 reads TGTGCCAGCAGCGGAGGCCTCGGGACAGGCTACGAGCAGTACTTC. Translation: CASSGGLGTGYEQYF.

The sample holds one count of this clonotype. V usage is TRBV4-1 and J usage is TRBJ1-4; the D gene is possibly TRBD1 (6 bases). CDR1 is MGHRA, CDR2 YSYEKL, per germline. The length of the CDR3 is 15 residues. V dropped 0 bases and J dropped 4 bases, with 9 bases sitting between them. In nucleotides, the CDR3 is TGCGCCAGCAGCCAAGAGCCAGGGGTTAATGAAAAACTGTTTTTT. This translates into CASSQEPGVNEKLFF.

The V call is TRBV6-5, the J call TRBJ2-1; 14 nucleotides match TRBD2. The length of the CDR3 is 16 residues. Unmatched junction bases numbered 9, after V lost 5 bases and J lost 9 bases. Germline V lookup: CDR1 MNHEY, CDR2 SVGAGI. CDR3 bases: TGTGCCAGCAGTCACAAGGGACTAGCGGGAGCAGCTGAGCAGTTCTTC. This encodes CASSHKGLAGAAEQFF.

The chain couples TRBV28 to TRBJ2-7, with D unclear. The germline CDR1 and CDR2 sequences are MDHEN and SYDVKM. The germline V and J ends were trimmed by 7 bases and 5 bases, with 12 bases remaining between them. CDR3 length equals 12 residues. In DNA form, the CDR3 reads TGTGCCAGCACCGTTTCTGGCGACGAGCAGTACTTC. It encodes CASTVSGDEQYF.

The genes are TRBV2 and TRBJ2-1, with D unclear. The germline CDR1 and CDR2 sequences are SNHLY and FYNNEI. Deletions cut 6 bases from V and 6 bases from J, with 18 bases between. CDR3 length: 15 amino acids. CDR3 in amino acids: CASRELEAPPNEQFF. In nucleotides, the CDR3 is TGTGCCAGCAGGGAGTTAGAAGCCCCCCCCAATGAGCAGTTCTTC.